The 28 T cell receptor beta chains listed next were all sequenced from one sample in a study of cytomegalovirus exposure and HLA in healthy donors. PCR employed 60 Vbeta and 13 Jbeta primers. Data came from immunoSEQ multiplex PCR; TCRdb stores just in-frame clones and leaves some out. The sample lists 150,000 to 200,000 clones; around 86% were seen once. Material for sequencing was PBMCs. These receptors were collected from a girl aged 2-10 years in good health and CMV-seropositive.

This clone was counted at least ten times. The chain employs TRBV4-2 and TRBJ2-7; no firm D call. Germline-derived CDR1 and CDR2 are LGHNA and YNFKEQ. V gave up 0 bases and J gave up 0 bases, with 9 bases separating them. The CDR3 extends over 15 amino acids. CDR3 nucleotide sequence: TGTGCCAGCAGCCAAGACATGGGCAGCTCCTACGAGCAGTACTTC. Translating gives CASSQDMGSSYEQYF.

The V call is TRBV7-8, the J call TRBJ1-2; no firm D call. CDR3 size: 12 residues. The germline gives CDR1 SGHVS, CDR2 FQNEAQ. Trimming pared 8 bases from V and 3 bases from J, leaving 10 bases between. The CDR3 region has the DNA TGTGCCAGCCGTGGGGAGGACTATGGCTACACCTTC. Its translation is CASRGEDYGYTF.

The V and J genes are TRBV19 and TRBJ2-7; TRBD2 agrees at 8 bases. V shed 6 bases, J shed 7 bases, and the junction held 17 bases outside the gene matches. The CDR3 sequence is 16 residues long. Germline V gene data show CDR1 as LNHDA and CDR2 as SQIVND (reference sequence). The DNA for the CDR3 is TGTGCCAGTAGGTCCTCACAAAGCGGGAGCTCGGCAGAGCAGTACTTC. Its translation: CASRSSQSGSSAEQYF.

V gene TRBV5-1 combines with J gene TRBJ1-1, with 9 positions matching TRBD1. The CDR3 sequence is 15 residues long. Germline CDR1 is SGHRS and CDR2 is YFSETQ. Trimming at V came to 0 bases and at J to 5 bases, leaving 5 bases not matched to a gene. This CDR3 is CASSLGDREGTEAFF. DNA of the CDR3: TGCGCCAGCAGCTTGGGGGACAGGGAAGGAACTGAAGCTTTCTTT.

The chain joins TRBV5-1 to TRBJ2-3; D is possibly TRBD2 (5 bases). With 2 bases removed from V and 6 bases from J, the gap between germline ends came to 10 bases. In germline, CDR1 is SGHRS, CDR2 YFSETQ. The CDR3 is 13 amino acids. CDR3 nucleotides: TGCGCCAGCAGCTTCCCCGGGGTGGATACGCAGTATTTT. Translating it yields CASSFPGVDTQYF.

Relative to its sample, this clone is medium-sized. The chain couples TRBV4-1 to TRBJ2-2; 8 bases fit TRBD2. This CDR3 has 16 amino acids. V lost 1 base and J lost 4; bases outside the gene matches: 5. Germline V CDR1 and CDR2: MGHRA, YSYEKL. As DNA, the CDR3 is TGCGCCAGCAGCCAAGGTCCGCGGGAGGTCACCGGGGAGCTGTTTTTT. Translated: CASSQGPREVTGELFF.

The chain recombines TRBV5-5 with TRBJ1-1; D is perhaps TRBD1 (6 bases). V was shortened by 2 bases and J by 5 bases, with 10 bases between the two germline ends. Germline CDR1 reads SGHKS; CDR2 reads YYEKEE (reference sequence). This CDR3 contains 13 residues. CDR3 sequence reads: CASSFSQGTEAFF. The CDR3, as DNA: TGTGCCAGCAGCTTTTCTCAGGGGACTGAAGCTTTCTTT. The full variable domain, completed using reference TRBV5-5 and TRBJ1-1, is DAGVTQSPTHLIKTRGQQVTLRCSPISGHKSVSWYQQVLGQGPQFIFQYYEKEERGRGNFPDRFSARQFPNYSSELNVNALLLGDSALYLCASSFSQGTEAFFGQGTRLTVV.

The chain combines TRBV28 with TRBJ1-5; D is perhaps TRBD1 (6 bases). The CDR3 loop spans 15 amino acids. Germline assignment: CDR1 MDHEN and CDR2 SYDVKM. Trimming stripped 4 bases from V and 3 bases from J, with 13 bases between. The DNA of the CDR3 is TGTGCCAGCAGTTCCCCCGGGACAACCAATCAGCCCCAGCATTTT. Translation: CASSSPGTTNQPQHF.

The table lists this clone with a few counts. The V call is TRBV4-1, the J call TRBJ2-5; TRBD1 agrees at 9 bases. The CDR3 is 15 residues long. Germline values: CDR1 MGHRA, CDR2 YSYEKL. Trimming took 4 bases from V and 11 from J; bases not matched to a gene: 14. In DNA form, the CDR3 reads TGCGCCAGCAGCCCGGACCGGGACAGGGAACAAGAGCAGTACTTC. Its translation is CASSPDRDREQEQYF.

This sequence joins TRBV28 and TRBJ1-5; maybe TRBD1 (5 bases). The germline V and J ends were trimmed by 3 bases and 2 bases, with 14 bases remaining between them. Looked up from germline, CDR1 is MDHEN and CDR2 is SYDVKM. This CDR3 has 16 amino acids. This chain's CDR3 is CASSFNGGEGNQPQHF. As DNA, the CDR3 is TGTGCCAGCAGTTTTAACGGGGGAGAGGGCAATCAGCCCCAGCATTTT.

A remark on this clone: The junction does not match germline at one end; this may be a read error. For the CDR3, the DNA is TGTGCTAGCAGCGGATGGACAGGGGGCTATTCACCCCTCCACTTT. Protein product: CASSGWTGGYSPLHF. The chain links TRBV7-7 to TRBJ1-6; 11 bases map to TRBD1. This CDR3 is built from 15 residues. In germline, CDR1 is SSHAT, CDR2 FNYEAQ (reference sequence).

The chain is built from TRBV29-1 and TRBJ2-3, with D maybe TRBD1 (6 bases). The CDR3 has 15 amino acids. Germline V lookup: CDR1 SQVTM, CDR2 ANQGSEA. With 6 bases removed from V and 0 bases from J, the gap between germline ends came to 16 bases. CDR3 DNA sequence: TGCAGCGTGCCGAAAAGGGGGTACAGCACAGATACGCAGTATTTT. The encoded protein is CSVPKRGYSTDTQYF.

The rearrangement joins TRBV4-2 to TRBJ2-3, with 8 bases fitting TRBD2. V trimming: 2 bases; J trimming: 6 bases; junction bases outside the gene matches: 4. CDR1 LGHNA and CDR2 YNFKEQ come from the germline V gene. The CDR3 sequence is 14 residues long. The DNA of the CDR3 is TGTGCCAGCAGCCAAAGACTAGCGATGGATACGCAGTATTTT. Translating it yields CASSQRLAMDTQYF.

The chain carries TRBV6-4 and TRBJ1-2, with TRBD1 identical over 8 bases. Trimming took 5 bases from V and 7 from J; bases not matched to a gene: 9. The CDR3 has 14 amino acids. The germline V gene has CDR1 MRHNA and CDR2 SNTAGT. CDR3 nucleotides: TGTGCCAGCAGTCCCGAGACAGGGGTCGCTGGCTACACCTTC. Protein: CASSPETGVAGYTF.

V is TRBV7-3 and J is TRBJ2-6, with D unresolved. The CDR3 runs to 16 residues. The V and J ends lost 5 bases and 0 bases respectively, with 11 bases between them. The germline V gene encodes CDR1 SGHTA and CDR2 FQGTGA. The CDR3 sequence: CASSPTGYSGANVLTF. Here the CDR3 DNA reads TGTGCCAGCAGCCCCACCGGTTACTCTGGGGCCAACGTCCTGACTTTC.

This clone was counted a few times. The genes are TRBV4-1 and TRBJ1-1; the D gene is possibly TRBD1 (6 bases). The CDR3 loop spans 14 amino acids. V was shortened by 1 base and J by 9 bases, with 15 bases between the two germline ends. The germline V gene encodes CDR1 MGHRA and CDR2 YSYEKL. Written as DNA, the CDR3 is TGCGCCAGCAGCCAAGGTCAAGGACAGCCTCAAGCTTTCTTT. Protein sequence: CASSQGQGQPQAFF.

This chain uses TRBV9 with TRBJ2-6; D perhaps matches TRBD2 (5 bases). The V gene's germline CDR1 is SGDLS and CDR2 YYNGEE. With 6 bases removed from V and 2 bases from J, the gap between germline ends came to 12 bases. The CDR3 length is 15 residues. The CDR3 reads CASTAGGAGANVLTF. In nucleotides, the CDR3 is TGTGCCAGCACCGCCGGAGGTGCTGGGGCCAACGTCCTGACTTTC.

The rearrangement links TRBV28 to TRBJ2-3; 9 bases are shared with TRBD2. Trimming took 6 bases from V and 4 from J; bases not matched to a gene: 8. The germline CDR1 and CDR2 sequences are MDHEN and SYDVKM. CDR3 length equals 15 residues. Written as DNA, the CDR3 is TGTGCCAGCAGCCAAGGGACTAGCATCGCAGATACGCAGTATTTT. Translating it yields CASSQGTSIADTQYF.

The V and J genes are TRBV2 and TRBJ2-1, with TRBD2 identical over 8 bases. CDR1 is SNHLY and CDR2 is FYNNEI in the germline V gene. This CDR3 contains 14 residues. The trim removed 7 bases at V and 2 bases at J, leaving 4 bases unmatched. The CDR3 sequence is CASTTSGPYNEQFF. In DNA, the CDR3 is TGTGCCAGCACCACTAGCGGCCCCTACAATGAGCAGTTCTTC.

The chain carries TRBV11-2 and TRBJ2-1; 11 bases match TRBD2. V was clipped by 1 base and J by 2 bases; unmatched bases: 4. The CDR3 loop spans 17 amino acids. In germline, CDR1 is SGHAT, CDR2 FQNNGV. In DNA form, the CDR3 reads TGTGCCAGCAGCTTAGTCCCGGGACTAGCGGCCTACAATGAGCAGTTCTTC. It codes for CASSLVPGLAAYNEQFF. Filled out from reference TRBV11-2 and TRBJ2-1, the complete variable domain reads EAGVAQSPRYKIIEKRQSVAFWCNPISGHATLYWYQQILGQGPKLLIQFQNNGVVDDSQLPKDRFSAERLKGVDSTLKIQPAKLEDSAVYLCASSLVPGLAAYNEQFFGPGTRLTVL.

This clone occurred a few times. The chain recombines TRBV27 with TRBJ1-1; D may be TRBD1 (6 bases). Per germline, CDR1 MNHEY and CDR2 SMNVEV (reference sequence). V was cut by 8 bases and J by 0 bases, with 16 bases left in between. The CDR3 has 15 residues. This CDR3 is CASGVTGSLNTEAFF. As DNA, the CDR3 is TGTGCCAGCGGAGTGACAGGTAGCTTGAACACTGAAGCTTTCTTT.

The rearrangement joins TRBV7-6 to TRBJ2-2, with 11 bases aligning to TRBD1. V trimming: 3 bases; J trimming: 2 bases; junction bases outside the gene matches: 2. This CDR3 is built from 16 residues. Germline V gene data show CDR1 as SGHVS and CDR2 as FNYEAQ. CDR3 in amino acids: CASSFGQGANTGELFF. The DNA for the CDR3 is TGTGCCAGCAGCTTCGGACAGGGGGCCAACACCGGGGAGCTGTTTTTT.

This chain connects TRBV19 to TRBJ1-6; no clear D gene. V lost 9 bases to trimming and J lost 9 bases, with 6 bases between them. The CDR3 sequence is 10 residues long. Germline lookup yields CDR1 LNHDA and CDR2 SQIVND (reference sequence). The CDR3 region has the DNA TGTGCCAGCCCACTTTCACCCCTCCACTTT. Translating gives CASPLSPLHF.

V is TRBV4-2 and J is TRBJ1-2, with 7 bases identical to TRBD1. The V gene's germline CDR1 is LGHNA and CDR2 YNFKEQ. The CDR3 consists of 15 residues. J gave up 3 bases and V 1 base, and 5 bases lay outside the gene matches. Here the CDR3 DNA reads TGTGCCAGCAGCCAAGGGGATCAGGGGGACTATGGCTACACCTTC. Residues: CASSQGDQGDYGYTF.

This clone appeared once. CDR3 sequence (DNA): TGTGCCAGCAGCGGCGACGGACTAGCGGGAGCTAATTTTCGAAACATTCAGTACTTC. The encoded protein is CASSGDGLAGANFRNIQYF. V usage is TRBV9 and J usage is TRBJ2-4; 13 nucleotides line up with TRBD2. After removal of 3 bases from V and 6 bases from J, the junction contained 15 bases not matched to a gene. The CDR3 sequence is 19 residues long. Germline V gives CDR1 SGDLS, CDR2 YYNGEE.

The chain combines TRBV9 with TRBJ1-3; D not certain. V dropped 1 base and J dropped 0 bases, with 8 bases sitting between them. Germline CDR1 is SGDLS and CDR2 is YYNGEE. The CDR3 totals 15 residues. The CDR3 region is CASSVTPGSGNTIYF. CDR3 DNA: TGTGCCAGCAGCGTAACTCCAGGCTCTGGAAACACCATATATTTT.

The chain uses TRBV30 and TRBJ1-6; the match to TRBD1 covers 10 bases. V shed 4 bases and J 7 bases; nucleotides not matched to a gene: 7. Germline loops: CDR1 GTSNPN, CDR2 SVGIG (reference sequence). CDR3 length: 15 residues. CDR3 residues: CAWTPGQGPNSPLHF. CDR3 DNA: TGTGCCTGGACCCCGGGACAGGGGCCCAATTCACCCCTCCACTTT. Variable domain in full (rest from reference TRBV30 and TRBJ1-6): SQTIHQWPATLVQPVGSPLSLECTVEGTSNPNLYWYRQAAGRGLQLLFYSVGIGQISSEVPQNLSASRPQDRQFILSSKKLLLSDSGFYLCAWTPGQGPNSPLHFGNGTRLTVT.

The V call is TRBV5-1, the J call TRBJ2-1, with 12 bases identical to TRBD2. V was pared by 4 bases and J by 3 bases, with 5 bases of the junction left unmatched. Germline assignment: CDR1 SGHRS and CDR2 YFSETQ. CDR3 length equals 16 residues. CDR3 nucleotide sequence: TGCGCCAGCAGCCTCAAACTAGCGGGAGGCTACAATGAGCAGTTCTTC. Protein: CASSLKLAGGYNEQFF.